This T cell receptor (beta chain) was retrieved from a study of cytomegalovirus exposure and HLA in healthy donors. With 60 Vbeta and 13 Jbeta primers, the PCR was carried out. Method: immunoSEQ multiplex PCR; TCRdb's copy keeps in-frame clones and lacks some. The sample lists more than 95,000 clones, roughly 79% seen once, with 1.6% in the top ten. Per germline, CDR1 MNHNS and CDR2 SASEGT. The V end lost 7 bases, the J end lost 2 bases, and 11 bases lay between the germline ends. This CDR3 is built from 13 residues. Broader study findings: Researchers counted around 180 TCR beta chains as cytomegalovirus-associated.

This clone has just a few counts. Its antigen remains unidentified. The sample consisted of PBMCs. The TCR sequence derives from a woman aged 18 to 35 in good health and CMV-seronegative. This chain joins TRBV6-1 and TRBJ1-1; D unresolved. The CDR3 bases are TGTGCCAGCATTCGGGGTTTTAACACTGAAGCTTTCTTT. Translation gives CASIRGFNTEAFF.